This T cell receptor beta chain is from a study of human T cells and chemical hapten exposure. From the RACE reads, TCRdb called clonotypes with MiXCR, one entry per CDR3 protein. The table has nearly 350,000 distinct CDR3 sequences, 5.5% to 8% seen once; the top ten hold 8.4%. Unmatched junction bases numbered 5, after V lost 1 base and J lost 3 bases. The CDR3 sequence is 15 residues long. Germline values: CDR1 SGHTA, CDR2 FQGNSA. As to time point: patch test 1, 2 weeks after DPC sensitization. Treatment given: therapeutic diphenylcyclopropenone sensitization with weekly scalp DPC. This clonotype came up a few times.

This receptor was obtained from a young woman with alopecia areata. Some clones in this sample may be carry-over from other donors' samples. The chain combines TRBV7-2 with TRBJ2-5; TRBD1 matches at 7 bases. Here the sequenced sample was whole blood, taken in connection with sensitization to the hapten diphenylcyclopropenone (DPC). In nucleotides, the CDR3 is TGTGCCAGCAGCTTAGTTTCAGGGGGTGAAGAGACCCAGTACTTC. Translation: CASSLVSGGEETQYF.